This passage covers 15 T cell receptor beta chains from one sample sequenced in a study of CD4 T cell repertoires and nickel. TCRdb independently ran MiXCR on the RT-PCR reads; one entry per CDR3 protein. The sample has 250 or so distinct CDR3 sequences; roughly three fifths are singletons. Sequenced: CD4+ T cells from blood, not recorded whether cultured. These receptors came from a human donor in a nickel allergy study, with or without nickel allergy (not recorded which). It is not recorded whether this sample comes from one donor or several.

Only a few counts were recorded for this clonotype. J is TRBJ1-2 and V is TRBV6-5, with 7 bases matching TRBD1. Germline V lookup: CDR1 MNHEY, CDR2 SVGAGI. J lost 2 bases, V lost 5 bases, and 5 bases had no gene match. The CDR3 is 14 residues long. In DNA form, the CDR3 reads TGTGCCAGCAGTCGGGACAGCCTAAACTATGGCTACACCTTC. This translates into CASSRDSLNYGYTF.

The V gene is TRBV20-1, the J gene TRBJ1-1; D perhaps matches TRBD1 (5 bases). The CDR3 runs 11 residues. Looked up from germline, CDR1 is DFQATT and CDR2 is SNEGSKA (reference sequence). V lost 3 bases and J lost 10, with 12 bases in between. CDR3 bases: TGCAGTGCTAGGCAGGGAATCATAGCTTTCTTT. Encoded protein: CSARQGIIAFF.

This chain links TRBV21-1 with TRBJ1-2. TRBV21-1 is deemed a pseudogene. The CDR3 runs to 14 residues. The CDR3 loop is CASSNTGPRGGYTF. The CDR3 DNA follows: TGTGCCAGCAGCAACACAGGCCCTAGGGGTGGCTACACCTTC.

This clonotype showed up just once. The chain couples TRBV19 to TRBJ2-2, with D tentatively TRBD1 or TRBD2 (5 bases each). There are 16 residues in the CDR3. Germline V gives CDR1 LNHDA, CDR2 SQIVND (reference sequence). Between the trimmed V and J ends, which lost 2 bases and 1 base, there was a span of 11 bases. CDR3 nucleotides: TGTGCCAGTAGTATAAAGGGGACGGTGAACACCGGGGAGCTGTTTTTT. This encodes CASSIKGTVNTGELFF. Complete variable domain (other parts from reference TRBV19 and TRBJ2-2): DGGITQSPKYLFRKEGQNVTLSCEQNLNHDAMYWYRQDPGQGLRLIYYSQIVNDFQKGDIAEGYSVSREKKESFPLTVTSAQKNPTAFYLCASSIKGTVNTGELFFGEGSRLTVL.

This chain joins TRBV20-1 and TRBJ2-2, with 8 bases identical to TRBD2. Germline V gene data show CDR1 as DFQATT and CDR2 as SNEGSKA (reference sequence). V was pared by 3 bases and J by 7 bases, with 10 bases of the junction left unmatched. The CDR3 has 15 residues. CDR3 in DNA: TGCAGTGCTAGTACATCGGGGGGGCCGAACGGGGAGCTGTTTTTT. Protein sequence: CSASTSGGPNGELFF.

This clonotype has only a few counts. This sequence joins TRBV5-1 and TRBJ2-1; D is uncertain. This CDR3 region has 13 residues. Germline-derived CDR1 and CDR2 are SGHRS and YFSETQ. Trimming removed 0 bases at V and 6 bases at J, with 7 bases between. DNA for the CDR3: TGCGCCAGCAGCTTGGCAGGTACCAATGAGCAGTTCTTC. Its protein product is CASSLAGTNEQFF.

For the CDR3, the DNA is TGTGCCAGCAGTCCCCGGGACGGAACTAACTATGGCTACACCTTC. It encodes CASSPRDGTNYGYTF. V usage is TRBV27 and J usage is TRBJ1-2; D possibly corresponds to TRBD1 (5 bases). The V gene lost 5 bases and the J gene lost 0 bases, with 13 bases spanning the gap. The germline CDR1 and CDR2 sequences are MNHEY and SMNVEV (reference sequence). CDR3 length: 15 residues.

The CDR3 DNA reads as TGTGCCAGCAGCCGACCGGGACAGGTTTTGCATGGCTACACCTTC. Translated, it gives CASSRPGQVLHGYTF. This rearrangement joins TRBV3-1 to TRBJ1-2; 8 bases line up with TRBD1. CDR1 is LGHDT, CDR2 YNNKEL, per germline (reference sequence). V trimming: 4 bases; J trimming: 6 bases; junction bases outside the gene matches: 10. This CDR3 is 15 amino acids long.

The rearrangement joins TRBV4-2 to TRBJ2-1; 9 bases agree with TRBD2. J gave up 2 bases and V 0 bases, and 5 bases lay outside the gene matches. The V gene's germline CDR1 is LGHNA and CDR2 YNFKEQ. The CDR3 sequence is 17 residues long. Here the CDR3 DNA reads TGTGCCAGCAGCCAAGAGGCTAGCGGGGACCCCTACAATGAGCAGTTCTTC. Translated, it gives CASSQEASGDPYNEQFF.

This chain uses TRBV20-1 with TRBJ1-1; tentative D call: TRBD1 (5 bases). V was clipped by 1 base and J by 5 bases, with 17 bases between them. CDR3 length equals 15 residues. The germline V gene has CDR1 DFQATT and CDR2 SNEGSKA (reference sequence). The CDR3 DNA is TGCAGTGCTAGAGGGGGTCGGGGCCGGGAAACTGAAGCTTTCTTT. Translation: CSARGGRGRETEAFF.

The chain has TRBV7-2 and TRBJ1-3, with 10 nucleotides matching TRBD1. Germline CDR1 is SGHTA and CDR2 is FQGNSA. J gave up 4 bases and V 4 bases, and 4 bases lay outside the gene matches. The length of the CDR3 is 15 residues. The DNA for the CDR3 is TGTGCCAGCAGCTCGACAGGGGGCGCCGGAAACACCATATATTTT. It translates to CASSSTGGAGNTIYF.

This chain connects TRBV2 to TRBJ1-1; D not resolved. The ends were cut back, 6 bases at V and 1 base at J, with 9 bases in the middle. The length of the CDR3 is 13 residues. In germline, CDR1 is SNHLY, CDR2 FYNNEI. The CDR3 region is CASSADWNTEAFF. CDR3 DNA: TGTGCCAGCAGCGCCGACTGGAACACTGAAGCTTTCTTT.

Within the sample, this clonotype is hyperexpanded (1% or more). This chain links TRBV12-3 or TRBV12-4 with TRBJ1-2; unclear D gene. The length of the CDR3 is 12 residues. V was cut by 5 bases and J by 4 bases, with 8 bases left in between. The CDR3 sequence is CASSPNTYGYTF. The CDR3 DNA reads TGTGCCAGCAGTCCAAACACCTATGGCTACACCTTC.

CDR3 nucleotides: TGTGCCAGCAGCCGGACTCTGGGGGCCGGGGGCGATGAGCAGTTCTTC. Its translation: CASSRTLGAGGDEQFF. The gene calls are TRBV7-2 and TRBJ2-1; D tentatively reads TRBD1 or TRBD2 (6 bases each). Trimming removed 5 bases at V and 8 bases at J, with 22 bases between. The CDR3 runs 16 residues. The germline V gene has CDR1 SGHTA and CDR2 FQGNSA.

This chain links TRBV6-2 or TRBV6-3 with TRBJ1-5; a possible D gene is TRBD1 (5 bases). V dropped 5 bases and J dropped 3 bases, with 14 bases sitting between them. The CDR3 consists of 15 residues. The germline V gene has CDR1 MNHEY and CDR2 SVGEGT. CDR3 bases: TGTGCCAGCAGTGACCCCGGGACGAACAATCAGCCCCAGCATTTT. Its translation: CASSDPGTNNQPQHF.